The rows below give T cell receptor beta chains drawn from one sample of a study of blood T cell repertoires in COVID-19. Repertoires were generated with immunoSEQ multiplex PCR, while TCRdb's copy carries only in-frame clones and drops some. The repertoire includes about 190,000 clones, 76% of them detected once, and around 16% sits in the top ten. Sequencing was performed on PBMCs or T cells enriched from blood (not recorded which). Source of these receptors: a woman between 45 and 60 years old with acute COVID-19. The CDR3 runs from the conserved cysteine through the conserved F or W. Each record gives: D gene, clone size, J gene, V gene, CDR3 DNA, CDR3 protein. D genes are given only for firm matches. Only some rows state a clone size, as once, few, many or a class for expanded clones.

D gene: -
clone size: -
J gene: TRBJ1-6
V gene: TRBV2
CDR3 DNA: TGTGCCAGCAGTTATACTCCAGCGACTAATTCACCCCTCCACTTT
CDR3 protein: CASSYTPATNSPLHF

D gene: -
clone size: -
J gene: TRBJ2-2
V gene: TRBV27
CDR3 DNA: TGTGCCAGCAGTCCCCCCCTTCCCGGGGAGCTGTTTTTT
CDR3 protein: CASSPPLPGELFF

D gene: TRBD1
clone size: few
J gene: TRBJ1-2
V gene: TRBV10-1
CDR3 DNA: TGCGCCAGCAGTGAAGAGACAGGGTTGGGGTGCACCTTC
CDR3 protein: CASSEETGLGCTF

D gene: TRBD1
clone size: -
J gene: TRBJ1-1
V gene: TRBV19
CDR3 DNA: TGTGCCAGTAGGAATCGGACAGGCTATAACACTGAAGCTTTCTTT
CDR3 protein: CASRNRTGYNTEAFF

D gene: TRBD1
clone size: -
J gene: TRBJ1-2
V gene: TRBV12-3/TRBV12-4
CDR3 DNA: TGTGCCAGCAGCCCCGGGACAGTCTATGGCTACACCTTC
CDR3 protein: CASSPGTVYGYTF

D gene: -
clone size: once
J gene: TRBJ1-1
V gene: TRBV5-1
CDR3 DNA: TGCGCCAGCAGCCCGTGGACTTCGGAGGGGACTGAAGCTTTCTTT
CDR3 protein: CASSPWTSEGTEAFF

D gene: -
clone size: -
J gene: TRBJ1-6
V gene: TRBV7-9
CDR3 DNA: TGTGCCACCCATAGAACAGGGCAAGCTTCACCCCTCCACTTT
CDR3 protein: CATHRTGQASPLHF

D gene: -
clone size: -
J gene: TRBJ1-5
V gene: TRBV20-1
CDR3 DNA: TGCAGTGCTAGCGGAGATCAGCCCCAGCATTTT
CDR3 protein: CSASGDQPQHF

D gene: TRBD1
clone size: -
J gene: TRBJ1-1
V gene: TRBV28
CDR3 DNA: TGTGCCAGCCCCCCGGGGGACAGGTTGAACACTGAAGCTTTCTTT
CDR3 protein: CASPPGDRLNTEAFF

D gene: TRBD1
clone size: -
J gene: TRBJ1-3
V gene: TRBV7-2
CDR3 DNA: TGTGCCAGCAGTCCCTCCCGGGACAGGCCTGGAAACACCATATATTTT
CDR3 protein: CASSPSRDRPGNTIYF

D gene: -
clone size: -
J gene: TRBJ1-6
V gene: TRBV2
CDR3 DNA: TGTGCCGGGGGGGGGACCTGGGATTCACCCCTCCACTTT
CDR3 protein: CAGGGTWDSPLHF

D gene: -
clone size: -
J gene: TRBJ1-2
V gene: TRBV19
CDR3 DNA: TGTGCCAGTAGTATTTCTGGACAGATTAACTATGGCTACACCTTC
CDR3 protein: CASSISGQINYGYTF

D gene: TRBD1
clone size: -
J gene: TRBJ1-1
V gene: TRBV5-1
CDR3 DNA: TGCGCCAGCAGCTCCCAGGGGGCAGGGGGAGGTACTGAAGCTTTCTTT
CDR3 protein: CASSSQGAGGGTEAFF

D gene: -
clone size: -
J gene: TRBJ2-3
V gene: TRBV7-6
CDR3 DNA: TGTGCCAGCAGCAAAACCACGACAGTCCGAACCACAGATACGCAGTATTTT
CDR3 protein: CASSKTTTVRTTDTQYF

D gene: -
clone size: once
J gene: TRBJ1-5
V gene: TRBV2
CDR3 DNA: TGTGCCAGCAGTGATAGGGGAGGGGTTAATCAGCCCCAGCATTTT
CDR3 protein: CASSDRGGVNQPQHF

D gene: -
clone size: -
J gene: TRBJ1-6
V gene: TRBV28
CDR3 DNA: TGTGCCAGCAGTCACGCGACAGGTATGCGATCACCCCTCCACTTT
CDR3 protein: CASSHATGMRSPLHF

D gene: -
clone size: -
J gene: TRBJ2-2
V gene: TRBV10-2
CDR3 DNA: TGCGCCAGCAGTGATGGGCGGGCGGGGTCGAACACCGGGGAGCTGTTTTTT
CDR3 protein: CASSDGRAGSNTGELFF

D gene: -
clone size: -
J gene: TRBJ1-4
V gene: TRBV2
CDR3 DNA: TGTGCCAGCAGTGAATCGGACAGTCAAGAAAAACTGTTTTTT
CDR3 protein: CASSESDSQEKLFF

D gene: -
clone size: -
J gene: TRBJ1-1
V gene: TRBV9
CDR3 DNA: TGTGCCAGCAGCGTAGTCCTGGGAGGCACTGAAGCTTTCTTT
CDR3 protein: CASSVVLGGTEAFF

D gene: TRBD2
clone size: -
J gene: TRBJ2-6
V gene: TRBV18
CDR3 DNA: TGTGCCAGCTCACGGACTAGCGGGGGGATCATCTCTGGGGCCAACGTCCTGACTTTC
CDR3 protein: CASSRTSGGIISGANVLTF

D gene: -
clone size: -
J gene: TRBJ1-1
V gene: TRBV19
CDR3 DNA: TGTGCCAGTAGTATGACGAGAATCGCAGCAGGAGGGGCTGAAGCTTTCTTT
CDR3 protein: CASSMTRIAAGGAEAFF

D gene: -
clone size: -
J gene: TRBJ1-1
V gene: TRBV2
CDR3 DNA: TGTGCCAGCAACTTCCTGAACACTGAAGCTTTCTTT
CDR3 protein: CASNFLNTEAFF

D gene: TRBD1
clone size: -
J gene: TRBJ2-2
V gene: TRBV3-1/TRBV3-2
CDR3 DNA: TGTGCCAGCAGCCGGGACAGGGGGGGCACCGGGGAGCTGTTTTTT
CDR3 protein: CASSRDRGGTGELFF

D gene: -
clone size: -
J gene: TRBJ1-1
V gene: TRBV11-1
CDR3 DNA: TGTGCCAGCAGCTCACAGGGGAACACTGAAGCTTTCTTT
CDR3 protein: CASSSQGNTEAFF

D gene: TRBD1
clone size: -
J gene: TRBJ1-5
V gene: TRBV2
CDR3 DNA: TGTGCCAGCAGTGTAAACAGGGGTTCTTCCAATCAGCCCCAGCATTTT
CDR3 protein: CASSVNRGSSNQPQHF

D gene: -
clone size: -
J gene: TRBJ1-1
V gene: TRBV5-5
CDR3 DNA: TGTGCCAGCAGGCAGACGAGGGACACTGAAGCTTTCTTT
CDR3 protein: CASRQTRDTEAFF

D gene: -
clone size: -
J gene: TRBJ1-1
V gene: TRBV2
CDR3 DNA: TGTGCCAGCAGCAGCACTAGGAACACTGAAGCTTTCTTT
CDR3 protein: CASSSTRNTEAFF

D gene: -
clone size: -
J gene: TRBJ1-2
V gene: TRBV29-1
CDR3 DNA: TGCAGCTCCTTCGGGGGGGTCGACTATGGCTACACCTTC
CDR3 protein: CSSFGGVDYGYTF

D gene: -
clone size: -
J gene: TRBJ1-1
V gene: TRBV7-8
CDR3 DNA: TGTGCCAGCGCGCCCGGGGAGTATACTGAAGCTTTCTTT
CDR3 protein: CASAPGEYTEAFF

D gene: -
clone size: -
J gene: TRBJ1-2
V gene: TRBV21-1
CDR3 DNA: TGTGCCAGCCCCCGGGACAGGGCTAACTATGGCTACACCTTC
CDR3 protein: CASPRDRANYGYTF

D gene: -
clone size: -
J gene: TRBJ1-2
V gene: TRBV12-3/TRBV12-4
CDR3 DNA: TGTGCCAGCAGTTTCGGTTCTAACTATGGCTACACCTTC
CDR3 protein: CASSFGSNYGYTF

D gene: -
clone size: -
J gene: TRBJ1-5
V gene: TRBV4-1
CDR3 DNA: TGCGCCAGCAGCCAAGATGGGTCCGGGTCCCAGCCCCAGCATTTT
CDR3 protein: CASSQDGSGSQPQHF

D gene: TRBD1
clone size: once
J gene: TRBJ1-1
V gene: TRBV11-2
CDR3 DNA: TGTGCCAGCAGTGTACCTGGACAGGGGGTAGGTGAAGCTTTCTTT
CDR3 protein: CASSVPGQGVGEAFF

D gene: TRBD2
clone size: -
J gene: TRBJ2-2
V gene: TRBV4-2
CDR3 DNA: TGTGCCAGCAGCCAAGACGAGGCGCGGGGGGTAACCGGGGAGCTGTTTTTT
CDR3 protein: CASSQDEARGVTGELFF

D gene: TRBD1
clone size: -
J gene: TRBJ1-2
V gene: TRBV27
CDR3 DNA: TGTGCCAGTCGGGGACAGGGGGCGCATGGCTACACCTTC
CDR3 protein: CASRGQGAHGYTF

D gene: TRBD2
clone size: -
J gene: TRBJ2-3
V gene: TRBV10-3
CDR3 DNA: TGTGCCATCAGAAGCCTAAAGCGGGGGTTGGATACGCAGTATTTT
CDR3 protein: CAIRSLKRGLDTQYF

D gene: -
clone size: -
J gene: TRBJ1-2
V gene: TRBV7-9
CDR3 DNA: TGTGCCAGCAGCTTAGCGGGGGCAGGGACCCATGGCTACACCTTC
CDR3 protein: CASSLAGAGTHGYTF

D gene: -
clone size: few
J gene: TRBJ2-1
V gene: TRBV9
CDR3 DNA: TGTGCCAGCAGCGTGTCGCGGAGCTACAATGAGCAGTTCTTC
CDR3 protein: CASSVSRSYNEQFF

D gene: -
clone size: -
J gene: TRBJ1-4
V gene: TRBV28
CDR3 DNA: TGTGCCAGCACAAGGACAGTAAATGAAAAACTGTTTTTT
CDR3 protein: CASTRTVNEKLFF

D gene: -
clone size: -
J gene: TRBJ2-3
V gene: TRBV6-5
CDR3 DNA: TGTGCCAGCGGGTCAGGGGGGACAGATACGCAGTATTTT
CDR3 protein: CASGSGGTDTQYF

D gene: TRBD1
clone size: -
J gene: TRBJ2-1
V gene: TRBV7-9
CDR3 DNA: TGTGCCAGCAGCCCTAGACAGGGGACGGTGAGGAATGAGCAGTTCTTC
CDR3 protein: CASSPRQGTVRNEQFF

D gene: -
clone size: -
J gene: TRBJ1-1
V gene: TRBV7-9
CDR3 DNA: TGTGCCAGCAGCACGGGGGGCTTTAAGACTGAAGCTTTCTTT
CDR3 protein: CASSTGGFKTEAFF

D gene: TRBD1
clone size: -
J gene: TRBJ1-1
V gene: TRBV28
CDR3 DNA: TGTGCCAGCACGCAAGGGACAGTCCAAGCTTTCTTT
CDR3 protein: CASTQGTVQAFF

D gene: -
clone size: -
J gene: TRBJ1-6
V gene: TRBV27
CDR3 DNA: TGTGCCAGCAGTTTAGGGGCCAGGGCTATCCATAATTCACCCCTCCACTTT
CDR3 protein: CASSLGARAIHNSPLHF

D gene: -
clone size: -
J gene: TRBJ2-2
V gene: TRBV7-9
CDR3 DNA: TGTGCCAGCAGCTTAGAGATGGTACAGGGTTACACCGGGGAGCTGTTTTTT
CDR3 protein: CASSLEMVQGYTGELFF

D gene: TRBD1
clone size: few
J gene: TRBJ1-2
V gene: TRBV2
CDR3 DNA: TGTGCCAGCAACCCCAGGGGGTCGGGCAACTATGGCTACACCTTC
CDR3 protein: CASNPRGSGNYGYTF

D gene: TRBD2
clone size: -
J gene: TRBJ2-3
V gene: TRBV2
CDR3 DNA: TGTGCCAGCAGTCGACTAGCGGGGGTCACAGATACGCAGTATTTT
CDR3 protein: CASSRLAGVTDTQYF

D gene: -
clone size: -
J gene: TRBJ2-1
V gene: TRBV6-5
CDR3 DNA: TGTGCCAGCAGTTACTCGACGATAGGGGATGAGCAGTTCTTC
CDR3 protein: CASSYSTIGDEQFF

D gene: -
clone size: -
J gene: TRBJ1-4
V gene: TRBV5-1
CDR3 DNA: TGCGCCAGCAGCTTTTCAGGGGCTGATGAAAAACTGTTTTTT
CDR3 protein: CASSFSGADEKLFF

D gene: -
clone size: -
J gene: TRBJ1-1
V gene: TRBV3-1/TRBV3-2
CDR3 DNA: TGTGCCAGCAGAGGGGGAACTGAAGCTTTCTTT
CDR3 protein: CASRGGTEAFF

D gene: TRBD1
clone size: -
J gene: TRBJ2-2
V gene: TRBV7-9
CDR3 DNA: TGTGCCAGCAGCTTAGGAAGGGGGCGATCGACCGGGGAGCTGTTTTTT
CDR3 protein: CASSLGRGRSTGELFF

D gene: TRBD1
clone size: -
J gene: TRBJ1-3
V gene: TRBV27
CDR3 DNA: TGTGCCAGCAGACGCGAAGGGGGCTTCTCTGGAAACACCATATATTTT
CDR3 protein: CASRREGGFSGNTIYF

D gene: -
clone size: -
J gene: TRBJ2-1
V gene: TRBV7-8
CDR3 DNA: TGTGCCAGCAGCTCAAGTCCCTACGGGTACAATGAGCAGTTCTTC
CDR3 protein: CASSSSPYGYNEQFF

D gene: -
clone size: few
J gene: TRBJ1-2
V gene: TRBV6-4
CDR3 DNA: TGTGCCAGCAGTGACTCGGGAGGGCTGGATGGCTACACCTTC
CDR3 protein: CASSDSGGLDGYTF

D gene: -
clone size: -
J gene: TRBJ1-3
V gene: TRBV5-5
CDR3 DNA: TGTGCCAGCAGCCCTGGGAGTGGACAGGGAAACACCATATATTTT
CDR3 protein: CASSPGSGQGNTIYF

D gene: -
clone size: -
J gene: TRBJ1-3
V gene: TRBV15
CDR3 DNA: TGTGCCACCAGCAGAGATCAGGGAAGCTTTGGAAACACCATATATTTT
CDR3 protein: CATSRDQGSFGNTIYF

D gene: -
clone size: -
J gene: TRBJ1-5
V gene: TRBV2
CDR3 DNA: TGTGCCAGCAGTGAAATAGGGACACTTAGCAATCAGCCCCAGCATTTT
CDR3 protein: CASSEIGTLSNQPQHF

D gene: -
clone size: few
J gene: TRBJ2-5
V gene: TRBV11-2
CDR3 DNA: TGTGCCAGCAGCTTACTTCTGACCGGGGAAGAGACCCAGTACTTC
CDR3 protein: CASSLLLTGEETQYF